This T cell receptor beta chain was sequenced during a study of early stage breast cancer tumors. Libraries were prepared by immunoSEQ multiplex PCR; TCRdb keeps only in-frame clonotypes and omits some of them. The table shows 45,000 to 60,000 clones, with about 90% occurring only once. V lost 2 bases to trimming and J lost 2 bases, with 7 bases between them. There are 13 residues in the CDR3. Germline CDR1 reads SGHDN; CDR2 reads FVKESK. This clonotype originated in a person aged 70 to 80 with breast cancer. The sample taken for sequencing was blood. The chain uses TRBV14 and TRBJ2-7, with a possible D match to TRBD1 (6 bases). In DNA form, the CDR3 reads TGTGCCAGCAGCCAAAGGGGGACCTACGAGCAGTACTTC. It encodes CASSQRGTYEQYF. The variable domain in full, completed from reference TRBV14 and TRBJ2-7, reads EAGVTQFPSHSVIEKGQTVTLRCDPISGHDNLYWYRRVMGKEIKFLLHFVKESKQDESGMPNNRFLAERTGGTYSTLKVQPAELEDSGVYFCASSQRGTYEQYFGPGTRLTVT.